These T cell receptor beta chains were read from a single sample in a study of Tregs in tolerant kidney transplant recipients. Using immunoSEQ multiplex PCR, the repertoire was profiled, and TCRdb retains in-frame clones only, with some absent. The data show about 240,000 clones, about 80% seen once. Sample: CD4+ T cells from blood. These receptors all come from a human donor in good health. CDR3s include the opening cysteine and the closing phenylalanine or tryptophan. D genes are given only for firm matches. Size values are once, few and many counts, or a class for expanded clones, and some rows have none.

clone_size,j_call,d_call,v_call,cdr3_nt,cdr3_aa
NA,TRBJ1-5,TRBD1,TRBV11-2,TGTGCCAGCAGCCTACAGGGGATGAGACAGCCCCAGCATTTT,CASSLQGMRQPQHF
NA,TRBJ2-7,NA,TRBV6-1,TGTGCCAGCAGTGAAAGGGACGAGTATTCCTACGAGCAGTACTTC,CASSERDEYSYEQYF
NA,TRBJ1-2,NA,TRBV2,TGTGCCAGCGATGGGGTAAAAGACCATAACTATGGCTACACCTTC,CASDGVKDHNYGYTF
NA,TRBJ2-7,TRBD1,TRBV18,TGTGCCAGCTCATCGACAGGGACCAACTACGAGCAGTACTTC,CASSSTGTNYEQYF
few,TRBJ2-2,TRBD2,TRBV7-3,TGTGCCAGCAGCTTAGGTTTTGGACTAGGAACCGGGGAGCTGTTTTTT,CASSLGFGLGTGELFF
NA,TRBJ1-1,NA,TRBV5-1,TGCGCCAGCAGCTTACAGGACAGAATAGAAAATGAAGCTTTCTTT,CASSLQDRIENEAFF
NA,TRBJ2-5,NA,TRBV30,TGTGCCTGGAGTGTAAAGGAGACCCAGTACTTC,CAWSVKETQYF
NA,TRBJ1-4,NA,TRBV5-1,TGCGCCAGCAGCCCCAGGGGTCCGACTAATGAAAAACTGTTTTTT,CASSPRGPTNEKLFF
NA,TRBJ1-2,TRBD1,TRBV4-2,TGTGCCAGCAGCCGAGACAATATACAGGGGAACTATGGCTACACCTTC,CASSRDNIQGNYGYTF
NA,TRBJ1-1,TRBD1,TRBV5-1,TGCGCCAGCAGCTTGAGACAGGGGATTTACACTGAAGCTTTCTTT,CASSLRQGIYTEAFF
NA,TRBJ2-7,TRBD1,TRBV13,TGTGCCAGCAGAGTGACAGGGACCAGTTCCGAGCAGTACTTC,CASRVTGTSSEQYF
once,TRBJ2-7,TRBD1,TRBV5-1,TGCGCCAGCAGCTTGGGGACAGGGCCCTACGAGCAGTACTTC,CASSLGTGPYEQYF
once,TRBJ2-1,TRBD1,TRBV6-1,TGTGCCAGCAGTGAAGACAGGGGCAACAATGAGCAGTTCTTC,CASSEDRGNNEQFF
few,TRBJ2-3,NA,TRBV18,TGTGCCAGCTCTCCGGTGCCGGGCCGAGGGACAGATACGCAGTATTTT,CASSPVPGRGTDTQYF
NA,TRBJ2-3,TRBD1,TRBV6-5,TGTGCCAGCAGTTACGGCAGGGGGCTAACAGATACGCAGTATTTT,CASSYGRGLTDTQYF
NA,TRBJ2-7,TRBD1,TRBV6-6,TGTGCCAGCAGCGACCGGACAGGGAACTCCTACGAGCAGTACTTC,CASSDRTGNSYEQYF
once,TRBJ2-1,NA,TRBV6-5,TGTGCTAGCAGGCGGGATAAAAATGAGCAGTTCTTC,CASRRDKNEQFF
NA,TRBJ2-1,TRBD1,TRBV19,TGTGCCAGTAGGGACAGGGATTACTCCACGAGCTCCTACAATGAGCAGTTCTTC,CASRDRDYSTSSYNEQFF
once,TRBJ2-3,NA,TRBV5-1,TGCGCCAGCAGGGAGCAAGATACGCAGTATTTT,CASREQDTQYF
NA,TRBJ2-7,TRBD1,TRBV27,TGTGCCAGCAGTTCCCCGGACAGGTACGAGCAGTACTTC,CASSSPDRYEQYF
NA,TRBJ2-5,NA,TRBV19,TGTGCCAGTAGTTACCAGTCCCCAGGGGAGACCCAGTACTTC,CASSYQSPGETQYF
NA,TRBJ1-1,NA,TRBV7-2,TGTGCCAGCCGACCTAAGACAGGAGATACTGAAGCTTTCTTT,CASRPKTGDTEAFF
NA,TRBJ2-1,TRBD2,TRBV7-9,TGTGCCAGCAGCCATTGGACTAGCGGGAGTGTGTTCTTC,CASSHWTSGSVFF
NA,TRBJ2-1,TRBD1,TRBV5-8,TGTGCCAGCAGCTTCGGGACAGCTTACAATGAGCAGTTCTTC,CASSFGTAYNEQFF
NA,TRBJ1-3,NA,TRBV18,TGTGCCAGCTCACCTCTCCCCGGTGGGTCTGGAAACACCATATATTTT,CASSPLPGGSGNTIYF
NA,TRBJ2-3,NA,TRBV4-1,TGCGCCAGCAGGGAGGGCGCAGATACGCAGTATTTT,CASREGADTQYF
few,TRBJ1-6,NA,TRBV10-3,TGTGCCATCAGTACCGACAGGCCCAATAATTCACCCCTCCACTTT,CAISTDRPNNSPLHF
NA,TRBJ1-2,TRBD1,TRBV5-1,TGCGCCAGCAGCTTGGCTGTTGTAGGACAGGGTGGCTATGGCTACACCTTC,CASSLAVVGQGGYGYTF
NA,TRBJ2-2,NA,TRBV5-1,TGCGCCAGCAGCCGCCCCAGGGGGAACACCGGGGAGCTGTTTTTT,CASSRPRGNTGELFF
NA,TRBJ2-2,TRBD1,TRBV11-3,TGTGCCAGCAGCCGACAGGGGGGGTGGACCGGGGAGCTGTTTTTT,CASSRQGGWTGELFF
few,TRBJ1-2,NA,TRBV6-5,TGTGCCAGCAGTTACTCGTTGGATCTAGGCTATGGCTACACCTTC,CASSYSLDLGYGYTF
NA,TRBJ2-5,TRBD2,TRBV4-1,TGCGCCAGCAGCCAGCTAGGACTAGCGGGATTGGAGACCCAGTACTTC,CASSQLGLAGLETQYF
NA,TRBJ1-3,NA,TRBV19,TGTGCCAGTAGTCCGAAATCAAGGAGGCTTGGAAACACCATATATTTT,CASSPKSRRLGNTIYF
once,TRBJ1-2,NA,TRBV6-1,TGTGCCAGCAGTGAAGCGCTAGGGCGTCTCTATGGCTACACCTTC,CASSEALGRLYGYTF
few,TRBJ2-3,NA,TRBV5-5,TGTGCCAGCACCCTTGTAAGCGGAAGCCTCACAAATACGCAGTATTTT,CASTLVSGSLTNTQYF
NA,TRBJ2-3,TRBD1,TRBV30,TGTGCCTGGAGGGGACAGGGGTGGAGCACAGATACGCAGTATTTT,CAWRGQGWSTDTQYF
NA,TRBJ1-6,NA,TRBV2,TGTGCCAGCAGAGAGAGACAGTCCAATAATTCACCCCTCCACTTT,CASRERQSNNSPLHF
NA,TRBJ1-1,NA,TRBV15,TGTGCCACCAGCAGAGTTCGGACAACTAACACTGAAGCTTTCTTT,CATSRVRTTNTEAFF
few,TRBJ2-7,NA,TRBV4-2,TGTGCCAGCAGCCAAGAGGGAGGAAAGACCTACGAGCAGTACTTC,CASSQEGGKTYEQYF
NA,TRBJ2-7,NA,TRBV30,TGTGCCTGGAGTAGGAGGGGGACCTACGAGCAGTACTTC,CAWSRRGTYEQYF
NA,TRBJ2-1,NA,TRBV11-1,TGTGCCAGCAGCTATTCCGGGACGGAAGGAAGGGGCGAGCAGTTCTTC,CASSYSGTEGRGEQFF
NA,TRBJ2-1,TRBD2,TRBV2,TGTGCCAGCATTCTGGGGGGACTAGCCCTAGGAAAGCAGTTCTTC,CASILGGLALGKQFF
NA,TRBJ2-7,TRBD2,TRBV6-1,TGTGCCAGCAGTGAAGACGGTAGCGGGATCCCTTTGACCTACTACGAGCAGTACTTC,CASSEDGSGIPLTYYEQYF
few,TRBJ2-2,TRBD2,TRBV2,TGTGCCAGCAGTCTCTCTAGCGGATCGAACACCGGGGAGCTGTTTTTT,CASSLSSGSNTGELFF
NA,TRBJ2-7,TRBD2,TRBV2,TGTGCCAGCACCAAAACTAGCGGGAGTAACTACGAGCAGTACTTC,CASTKTSGSNYEQYF
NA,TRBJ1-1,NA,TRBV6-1,TGTGCCAGCAGTGACCGGGATCCTTTTTTGCTGAACACTGAAGCTTTCTTT,CASSDRDPFLLNTEAFF
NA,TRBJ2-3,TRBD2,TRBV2,TGTGCCAGCCCTTCGGGGAGGGGCACAGATACGCAGTATTTT,CASPSGRGTDTQYF
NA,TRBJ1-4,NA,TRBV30,TGTGCCTGGGGGTGGGGGGGGAATGAAAAACTGTTTTTT,CAWGWGGNEKLFF
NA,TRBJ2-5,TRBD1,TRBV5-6,TGTGCCAGCAGCTTGGTTGACAGGGGGCGAGGAGAGACCCAGTACTTC,CASSLVDRGRGETQYF
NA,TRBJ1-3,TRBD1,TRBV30,TGTGCCTGGCAAACAGGGGTGGCTGGAAACACCATATATTTT,CAWQTGVAGNTIYF
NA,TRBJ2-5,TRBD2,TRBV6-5,TGTGCCAGCACCTCACCGGGGGGCCAGTACTTC,CASTSPGGQYF
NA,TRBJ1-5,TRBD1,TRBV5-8,TGTGCCAGCAGCTTGTCGGGGACAGGGGGTCCATATGGCAATCAGCCCCAGCATTTT,CASSLSGTGGPYGNQPQHF
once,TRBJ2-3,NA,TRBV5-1,TGCGCCAGCGGGGGAGCTGTAGATACGCAGTATTTT,CASGGAVDTQYF
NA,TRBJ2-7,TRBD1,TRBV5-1,TGCGCCAGCAGCCTAAATAACAGGGGCCCTAGCTCCTACGAGCAGTACTTC,CASSLNNRGPSSYEQYF
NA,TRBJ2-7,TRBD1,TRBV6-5,TGTGCCAGCAGTTCCGGGGACAGGACCTACGAGCAGTACTTC,CASSSGDRTYEQYF
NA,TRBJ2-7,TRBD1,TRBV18,TGTGCCAGCTTATTGACAGGGTCCTACGAGCAGTACTTC,CASLLTGSYEQYF
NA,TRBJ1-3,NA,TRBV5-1,TGCGCCAGCAGCGCCTCTGGAAACACCATATATTTT,CASSASGNTIYF
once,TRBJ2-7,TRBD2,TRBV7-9,TGTGCCAGCAGCCCTTGGACTAGCGGGTCCTCATCCTACGAGCAGTACTTC,CASSPWTSGSSSYEQYF
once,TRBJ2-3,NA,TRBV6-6,TGTGCCAGCAGATATACGGAGAGCACAGATACGCAGTATTTT,CASRYTESTDTQYF
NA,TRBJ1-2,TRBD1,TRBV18,TGTGCCAGCTCCCCAGGACAGGGATCGGACTATGGCTACACCTTC,CASSPGQGSDYGYTF